This record concerns one T cell receptor (beta chain) sequence. What it recognizes is unknown. Drawn from each donor were roughly 10 milliliters of peripheral blood. This sample is part of a study of blood T cells in healthy people across ages. Study-wide findings and caveats: Unsorted PBMCs ruled out conclusive naive versus antigen-experienced comparison. The CMV status of each donor remained undetermined, and this could have confounded shifts in expanded clonotypes.

Using a J-beta primer mix together with a sample-barcoded 5' primer, a second PCR was run for roughly 6 to 12 cycles. A single record per CDR3 protein comes from TCRdb applying MiXCR to the 5' RACE reads. The sample shows approximately 400,000 distinct CDR3 sequences, over 45% of them seen only once. The CDR3 loop spans 16 amino acids. V lost 1 base to trimming and J lost 2 bases; unmatched junction nucleotides: 5. Looked up from germline, CDR1 is LGHDT and CDR2 is YNNKEL (reference sequence). The sample was blood. The TCR sequence derives from a man between 60 and 75 years old in good health. This chain uses TRBV3-1 with TRBJ2-1; TRBD2 aligns across 7 bases. CDR3 region: CASSQGLGGTYNEQFF. DNA of the CDR3: TGTGCCAGCAGCCAAGGATTGGGGGGGACCTACAATGAGCAGTTCTTC.